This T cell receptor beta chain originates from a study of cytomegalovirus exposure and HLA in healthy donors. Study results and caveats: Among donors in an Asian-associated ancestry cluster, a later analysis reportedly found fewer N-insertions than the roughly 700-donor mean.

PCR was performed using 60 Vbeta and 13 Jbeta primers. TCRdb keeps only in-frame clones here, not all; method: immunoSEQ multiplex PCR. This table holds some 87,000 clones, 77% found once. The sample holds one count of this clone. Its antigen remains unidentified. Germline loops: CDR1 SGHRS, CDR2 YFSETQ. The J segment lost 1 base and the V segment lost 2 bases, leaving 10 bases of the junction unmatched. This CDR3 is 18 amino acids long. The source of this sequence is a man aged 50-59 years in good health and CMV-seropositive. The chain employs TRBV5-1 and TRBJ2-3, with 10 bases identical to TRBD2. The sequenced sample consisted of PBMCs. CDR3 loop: CASSFGGRLAGGTDTQYF. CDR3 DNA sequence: TGCGCCAGCAGCTTTGGTGGTAGGCTAGCGGGGGGCACAGATACGCAGTATTTT.